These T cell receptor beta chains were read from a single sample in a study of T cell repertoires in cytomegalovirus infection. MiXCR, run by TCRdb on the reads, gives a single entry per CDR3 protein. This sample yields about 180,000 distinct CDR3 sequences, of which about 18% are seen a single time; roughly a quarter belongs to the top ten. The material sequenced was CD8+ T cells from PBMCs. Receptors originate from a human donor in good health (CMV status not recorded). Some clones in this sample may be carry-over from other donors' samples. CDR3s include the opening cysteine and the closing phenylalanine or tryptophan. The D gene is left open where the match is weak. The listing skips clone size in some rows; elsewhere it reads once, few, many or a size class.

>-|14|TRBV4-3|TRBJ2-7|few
TGCGCCAGCAGCCAAGATCTCCACGAGTACGAGCAGTACTTC
CASSQDLHEYEQYF
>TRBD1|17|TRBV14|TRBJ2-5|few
TGTGCCAGCAGCCAAGATGGGACAGGGGTCTTTATGGGGACCCAGTACTTC
CASSQDGTGVFMGTQYF
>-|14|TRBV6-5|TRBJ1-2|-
TGTGCCAGCAGTTACTCACGGGGTACGAGCGGCTACACCTTC
CASSYSRGTSGYTF
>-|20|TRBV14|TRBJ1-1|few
TGTGCCAGCAGCCAAGAAGGGTGGGGGGCCTACCTCTCTATGAACACTGAAGCTTTCTTT
CASSQEGWGAYLSMNTEAFF
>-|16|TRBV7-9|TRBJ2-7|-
TGTGCCAGCAGCTTAGAATTCGGGGGCGTCTCCTACGAGCAGTACTTC
CASSLEFGGVSYEQYF
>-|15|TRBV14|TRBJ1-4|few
TGTGCCAGCAGCCCCTCCGGGAGGACTAATGAAAAACTGTTTTTT
CASSPSGRTNEKLFF
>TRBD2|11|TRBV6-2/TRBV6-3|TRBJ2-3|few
TGTGCCAGCACAGCTAGCGGGACGCAGTATTTT
CASTASGTQYF
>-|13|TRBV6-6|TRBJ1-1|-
TGTGCCAGCAGTTTACAGTCGAACACTGAAGCTTTCTTT
CASSLQSNTEAFF
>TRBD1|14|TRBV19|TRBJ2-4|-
TGTGCCAGTAGTATGACAGGGCTTGGAAACATTCAGTACTTC
CASSMTGLGNIQYF
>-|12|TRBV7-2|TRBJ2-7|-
TGTGCCAGCAGCTTGGGGGGGCGGGGACAGTACTTC
CASSLGGRGQYF
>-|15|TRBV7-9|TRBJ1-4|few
TGTGCCAGCAGCTCGACGACCCCTGAAGATGAAAAACTGTTTTTT
CASSSTTPEDEKLFF
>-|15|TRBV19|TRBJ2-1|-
TGTGCCAGTAGTATGATAGCAGGGTTCTACAATGAGCAGTTCTTC
CASSMIAGFYNEQFF
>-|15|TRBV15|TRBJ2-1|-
TGTGCCACCAGTCCGGGGCCATCCCTGATCGATGAGCAGTTCTTC
CATSPGPSLIDEQFF
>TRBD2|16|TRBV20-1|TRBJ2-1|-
TGCAGTGCTAGAGAGTTTCGGGGGGGACTCTACAATGAGCAGTTCTTC
CSAREFRGGLYNEQFF
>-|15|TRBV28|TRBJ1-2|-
TGTGCCACGTCCAGGCAGAATCTAGCTAACTATGGCTACACCTTC
CATSRQNLANYGYTF
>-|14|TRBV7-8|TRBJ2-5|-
TGTGCCAGCAGCTCAGGGGGGTGGCAAGAGACCCAGTACTTC
CASSSGGWQETQYF
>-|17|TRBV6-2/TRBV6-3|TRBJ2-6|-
TGTGCCAGCAGTTACGAGCGTGGGGGAACCGGGGCCAACGTCCTGACTTTC
CASSYERGGTGANVLTF
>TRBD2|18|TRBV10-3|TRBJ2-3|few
TGTGCCATCAGACCGACTAGCGGGCCCATATCGAGCACAGATACGCAGTATTTT
CAIRPTSGPISSTDTQYF
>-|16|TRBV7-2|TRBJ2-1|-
TGTGCCAGCAGCTTACGCGGGGTTAGCTCCTACAATGAGCAGTTCTTC
CASSLRGVSSYNEQFF
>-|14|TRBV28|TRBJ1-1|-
TGTGCCAGCAGCCCCCCGCAGGGCTCATCTGAAGCTTTCTTT
CASSPPQGSSEAFF
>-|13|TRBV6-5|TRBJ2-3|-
TGTGCCAGCAGTTACGGTTACGAGGATACGCAGTATTTT
CASSYGYEDTQYF
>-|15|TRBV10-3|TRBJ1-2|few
TGTGCCATCAGTGAGACCTCCGATCCCTTCTATGGCTACACCTTC
CAISETSDPFYGYTF
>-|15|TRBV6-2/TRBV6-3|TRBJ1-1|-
TGTGCCAGCAGCCCCCCAGACGGTCTCGTCACTGAAGCTTTCTTT
CASSPPDGLVTEAFF
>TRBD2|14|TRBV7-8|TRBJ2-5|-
TGTGCCAGCAGCCCTCGGGGGGGCAGAGAGACCCAGTACTTC
CASSPRGGRETQYF
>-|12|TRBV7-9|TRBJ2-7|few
TGTGCCAGCAGCCGATGGGGGTACGAGCAGTACTTC
CASSRWGYEQYF
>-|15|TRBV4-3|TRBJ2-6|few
TGCGCCAGCAGCCAAGAAGTAACTGGGGCCAACGTCCTGACTTTC
CASSQEVTGANVLTF
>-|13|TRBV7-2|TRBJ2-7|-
TGTGCCAGCGGCCCAGCGACCCCCTACGAGCAGTACTTC
CASGPATPYEQYF
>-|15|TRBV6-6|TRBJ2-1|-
TGTGCCAGCAGTTACATGAACTGGGACCACAATGAGCAGTTCTTC
CASSYMNWDHNEQFF
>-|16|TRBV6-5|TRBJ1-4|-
TGTGCCAGCTCATCACGGCGGGGGCAAACTAATGAAAAACTGTTTTTT
CASSSRRGQTNEKLFF